This T cell receptor (beta chain) was sequenced in a study of T cells in Graves' hyperthyroidism and ophthalmopathy. For this clonotype: One end of the junction does not line up with germline, which may come from a read error.

TCR beta CDR3 region amplification was performed from RNA transcripts. HTBI primers were employed in a first-round RT-PCR of the TCR CDR3. In TCRdb, the multiplex PCR reads were re-called with MiXCR into one record per CDR3 protein. Of about 500,000 distinct CDR3 sequences in the sample, approximately 48% were seen once. The CDR3 has 14 amino acids. Germline assignment: CDR1 SGHTA and CDR2 FQGNSA. Sequenced input: peripheral blood or thyroid tissue (not recorded which). The rearrangement links TRBV7-2 to TRBJ2-7; D call uncertain. The receptor's source is an adult woman with Graves' disease, either hyperthyroidism or ophthalmopathy (not recorded which). CDR3 sequence reads: CASSPRPTSYEQYF. CDR3 nucleotides: TGTGCCAGCAGCCCAAGGCCAACATCCTATGAGCAGTACTTC.